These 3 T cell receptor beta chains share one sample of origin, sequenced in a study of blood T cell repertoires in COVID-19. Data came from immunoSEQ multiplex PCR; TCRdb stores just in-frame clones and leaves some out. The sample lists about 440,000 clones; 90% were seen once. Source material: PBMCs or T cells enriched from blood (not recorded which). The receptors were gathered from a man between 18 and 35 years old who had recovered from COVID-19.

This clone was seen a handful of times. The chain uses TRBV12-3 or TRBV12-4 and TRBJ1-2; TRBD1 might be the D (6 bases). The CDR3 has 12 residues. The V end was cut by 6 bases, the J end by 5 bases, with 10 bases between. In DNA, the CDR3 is TGTGCCAGCAGCCAGGGGCCGTATGGCTACACCTTC. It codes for CASSQGPYGYTF.

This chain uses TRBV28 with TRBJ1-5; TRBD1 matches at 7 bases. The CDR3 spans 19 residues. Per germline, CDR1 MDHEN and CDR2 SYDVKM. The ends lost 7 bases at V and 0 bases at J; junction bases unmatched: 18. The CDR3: CASMLHTLTGTASNQPQHF. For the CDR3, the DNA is TGTGCCAGCATGCTACACACCCTGACGGGGACAGCTAGCAATCAGCCCCAGCATTTT.

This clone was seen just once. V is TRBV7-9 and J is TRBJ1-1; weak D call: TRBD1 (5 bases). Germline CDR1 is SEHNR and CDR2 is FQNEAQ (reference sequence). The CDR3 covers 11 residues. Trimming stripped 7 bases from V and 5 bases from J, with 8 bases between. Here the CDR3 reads CASTQGTEAFF. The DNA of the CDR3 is TGTGCCAGCACCCAGGGAACTGAAGCTTTCTTT. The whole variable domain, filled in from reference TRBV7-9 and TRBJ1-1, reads DTGVSQNPRHKITKRGQNVTFRCDPISEHNRLYWYRQTLGQGPEFLTYFQNEAQLEKSRLLSDRFSAERPKGSFSTLEIQRTEQGDSAMYLCASTQGTEAFFGQGTRLTVV.